This T cell receptor beta chain was observed in a study of T cell responses to AZD1222 COVID-19 vaccine. Points from the study as a whole: Just 5 to 7 people given AZD1222 tested seropositive at baseline. After the peak T cell response, and only then, were repertoires sampled. Among spike-specific TCRs, nearly half reportedly target unmutated variant regions.

Using immunoSEQ multiplex PCR, the repertoire was profiled, and TCRdb retains in-frame clones only, with some absent. The sample records more than 100,000 clones, 90% being singletons. The CDR3 consists of 14 residues. The V gene's germline CDR1 is SGHNT and CDR2 YENEEA. The J segment lost 5 bases and the V segment lost 5 bases, leaving 6 bases of the junction unmatched. As regards this clone: Its specificity is not known.

This chain uses TRBV11-3 with TRBJ2-7; TRBD1 matches at 10 bases. This clonotype was sampled from an adult in good health. Sequencing used peripheral blood, obtained on day 0 of AZD1222 vaccination. CDR3 amino acids: CASSTGTGANEQYF. In DNA, the CDR3 is TGTGCCAGCAGCACCGGGACAGGGGCTAACGAGCAGTACTTC.